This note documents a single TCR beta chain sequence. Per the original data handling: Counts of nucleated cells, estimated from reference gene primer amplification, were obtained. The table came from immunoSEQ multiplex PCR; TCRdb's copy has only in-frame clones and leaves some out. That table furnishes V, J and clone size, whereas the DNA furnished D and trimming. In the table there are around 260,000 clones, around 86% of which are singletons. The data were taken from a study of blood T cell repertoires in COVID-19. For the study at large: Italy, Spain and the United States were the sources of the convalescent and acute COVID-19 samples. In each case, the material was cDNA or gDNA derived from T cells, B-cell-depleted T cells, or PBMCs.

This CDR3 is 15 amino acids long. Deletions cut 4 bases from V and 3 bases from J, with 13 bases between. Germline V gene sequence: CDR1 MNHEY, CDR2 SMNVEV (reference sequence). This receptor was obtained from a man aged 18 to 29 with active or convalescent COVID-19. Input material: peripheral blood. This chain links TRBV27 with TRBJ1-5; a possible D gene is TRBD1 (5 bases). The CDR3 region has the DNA TGTGCCAGCAGTTCTTTGGGACTTCTCAATCAGCCCCAGCATTTT. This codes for CASSSLGLLNQPQHF.